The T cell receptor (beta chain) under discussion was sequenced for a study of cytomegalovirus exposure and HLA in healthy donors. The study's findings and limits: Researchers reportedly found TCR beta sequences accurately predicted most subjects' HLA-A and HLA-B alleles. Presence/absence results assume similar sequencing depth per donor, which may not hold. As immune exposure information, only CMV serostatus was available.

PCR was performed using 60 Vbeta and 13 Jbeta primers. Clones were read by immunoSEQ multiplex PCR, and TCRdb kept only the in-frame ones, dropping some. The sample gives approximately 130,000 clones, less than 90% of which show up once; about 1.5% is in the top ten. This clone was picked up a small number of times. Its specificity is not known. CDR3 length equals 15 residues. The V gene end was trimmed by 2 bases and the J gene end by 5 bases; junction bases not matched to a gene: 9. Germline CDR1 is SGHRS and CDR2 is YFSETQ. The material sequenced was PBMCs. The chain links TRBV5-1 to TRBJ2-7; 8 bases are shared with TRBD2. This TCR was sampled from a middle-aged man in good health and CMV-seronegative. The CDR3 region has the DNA TGCGCCAGCAGCTTCGGCCAGGCGGGGGGACACGAGCAGTACTTC. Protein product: CASSFGQAGGHEQYF.